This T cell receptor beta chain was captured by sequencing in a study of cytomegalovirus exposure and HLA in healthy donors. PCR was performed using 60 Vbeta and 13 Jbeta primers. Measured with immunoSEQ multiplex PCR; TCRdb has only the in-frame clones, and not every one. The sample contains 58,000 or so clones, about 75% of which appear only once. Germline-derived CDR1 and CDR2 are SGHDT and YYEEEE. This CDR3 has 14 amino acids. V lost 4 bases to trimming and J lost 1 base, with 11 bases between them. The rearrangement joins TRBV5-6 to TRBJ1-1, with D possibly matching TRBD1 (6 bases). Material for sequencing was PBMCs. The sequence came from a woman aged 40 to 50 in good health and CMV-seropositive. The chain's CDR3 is CASSHEQGNTEAFF. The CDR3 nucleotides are TGTGCCAGCAGCCATGAACAGGGGAACACTGAAGCTTTCTTT.